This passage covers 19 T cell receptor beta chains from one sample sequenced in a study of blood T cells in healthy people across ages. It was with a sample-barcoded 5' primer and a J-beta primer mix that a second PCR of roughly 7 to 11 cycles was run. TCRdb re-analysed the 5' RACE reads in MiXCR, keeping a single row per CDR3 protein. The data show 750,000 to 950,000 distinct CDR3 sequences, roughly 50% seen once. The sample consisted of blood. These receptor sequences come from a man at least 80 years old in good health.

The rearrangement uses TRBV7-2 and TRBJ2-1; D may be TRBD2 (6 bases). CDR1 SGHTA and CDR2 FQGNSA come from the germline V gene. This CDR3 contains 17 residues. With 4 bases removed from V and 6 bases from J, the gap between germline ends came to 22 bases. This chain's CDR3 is CASSSIGGASEGNEQFF. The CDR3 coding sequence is TGTGCCAGCAGCTCCATTGGGGGAGCTAGCGAAGGCAATGAGCAGTTCTTC.

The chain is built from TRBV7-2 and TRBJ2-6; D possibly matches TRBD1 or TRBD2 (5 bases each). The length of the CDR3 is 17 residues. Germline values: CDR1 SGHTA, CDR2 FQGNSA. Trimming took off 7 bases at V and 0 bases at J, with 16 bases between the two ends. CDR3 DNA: TGTGCCAGCACCGTCCCGGGACGTACCTCTGGGGCCAACGTCCTGACTTTC. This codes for CASTVPGRTSGANVLTF.

Written as DNA, the CDR3 is TGTGCCAGCAGCAGCCGCCAGGGGGGTAGGCAGCCCCAGCATTTT. Amino acids: CASSSRQGGRQPQHF. The V and J genes are TRBV21-1 and TRBJ1-5; TRBD1, the table's D call, was not compared with the DNA. TRBV21-1 is termed a pseudogene. This CDR3 comprises 15 residues.

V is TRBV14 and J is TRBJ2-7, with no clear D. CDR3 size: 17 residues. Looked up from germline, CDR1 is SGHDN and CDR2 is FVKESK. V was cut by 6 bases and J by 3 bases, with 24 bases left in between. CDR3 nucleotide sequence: TGTGCCAGCAGTCCAAGTTATGACTCCTATGGGGTCTACGAGCAGTACTTC. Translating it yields CASSPSYDSYGVYEQYF.

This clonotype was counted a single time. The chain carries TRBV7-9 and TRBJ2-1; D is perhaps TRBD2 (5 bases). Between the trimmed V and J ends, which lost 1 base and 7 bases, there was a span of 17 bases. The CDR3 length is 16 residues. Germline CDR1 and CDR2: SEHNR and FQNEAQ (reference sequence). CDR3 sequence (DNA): TGTGCCAGCAGCTTAGATTTTCTAGCCGCTTCGAATGAGCAGTTCTTC. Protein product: CASSLDFLAASNEQFF.

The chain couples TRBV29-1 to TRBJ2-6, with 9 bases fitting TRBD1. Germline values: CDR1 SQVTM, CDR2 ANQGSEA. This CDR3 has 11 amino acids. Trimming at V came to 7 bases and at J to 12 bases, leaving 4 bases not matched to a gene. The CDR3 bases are TGCAGCGCCGGGACAGGGACCGTCCTGACTTTC. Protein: CSAGTGTVLTF.

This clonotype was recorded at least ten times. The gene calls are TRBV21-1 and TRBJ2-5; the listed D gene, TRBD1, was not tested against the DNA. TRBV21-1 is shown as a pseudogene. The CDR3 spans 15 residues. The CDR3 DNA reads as TGTGCCAGCAGCCTACCCGGAACAGGGTATGAGACCCAGTACTTC. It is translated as CASSLPGTGYETQYF.

CDR3 nucleotide sequence: TGTGCCAGCAGGCAGGGGACACCAAACTCAAACATTCAGTACTTC. This codes for CASRQGTPNSNIQYF. The chain combines TRBV3-1 with TRBJ2-4, with TRBD1 as a possible D gene (6 bases). The CDR3 extends over 15 amino acids. Germline assignment: CDR1 LGHDT and CDR2 YNNKEL (reference sequence). V lost 6 bases and J lost 6, with 18 bases in between.

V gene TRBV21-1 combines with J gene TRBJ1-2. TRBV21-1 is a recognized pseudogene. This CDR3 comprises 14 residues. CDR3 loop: CASSKRKRGYGYTF. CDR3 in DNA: TGTGCCAGCAGCAAAAGGAAGAGAGGTTATGGCTACACCTTC.

This CDR3 is CASRDSGNTIYF. The CDR3 DNA is TGTGCCAGCCGGGACAGCGGAAACACCATATATTTT. This sequence joins TRBV25-1 and TRBJ1-3; 7 bases align to TRBD1. The V gene's germline CDR1 is MGHDK and CDR2 SYGVNS. The CDR3 totals 12 residues. The J segment lost 4 bases and the V segment lost 8 bases, leaving 2 bases of the junction unmatched.

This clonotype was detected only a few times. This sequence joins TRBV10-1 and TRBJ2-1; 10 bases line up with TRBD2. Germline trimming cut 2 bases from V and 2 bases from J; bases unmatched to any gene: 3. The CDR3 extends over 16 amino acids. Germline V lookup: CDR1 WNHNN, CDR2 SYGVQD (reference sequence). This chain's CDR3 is CASSEASGSPYNEQFF. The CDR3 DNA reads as TGCGCCAGCAGTGAGGCTAGCGGGAGTCCCTACAATGAGCAGTTCTTC.

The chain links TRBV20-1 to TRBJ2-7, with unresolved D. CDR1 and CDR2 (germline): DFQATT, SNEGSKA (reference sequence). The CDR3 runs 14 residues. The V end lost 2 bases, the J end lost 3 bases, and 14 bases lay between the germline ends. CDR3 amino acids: CSARIGVRGYEQYF. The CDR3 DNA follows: TGCAGTGCTAGAATTGGGGTCCGCGGCTACGAGCAGTACTTC.

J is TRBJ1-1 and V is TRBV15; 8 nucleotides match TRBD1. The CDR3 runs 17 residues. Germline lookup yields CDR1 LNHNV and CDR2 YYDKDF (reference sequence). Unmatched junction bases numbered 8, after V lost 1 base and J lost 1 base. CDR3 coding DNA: TGTGCCACCAGCAGAGTCGCGTCCGGACAGGGGAACACTGAAGCTTTCTTT. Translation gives CATSRVASGQGNTEAFF.

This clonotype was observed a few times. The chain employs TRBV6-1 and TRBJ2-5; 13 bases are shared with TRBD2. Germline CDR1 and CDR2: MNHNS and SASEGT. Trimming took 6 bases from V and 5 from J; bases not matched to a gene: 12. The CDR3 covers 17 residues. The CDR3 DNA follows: TGTGCCAGCAGCCGAGACACTAGCGGGAGGGCCCTGGAGACCCAGTACTTC. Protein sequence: CASSRDTSGRALETQYF.

The CDR3 spells CASSLVSVRNEQFF. CDR3 nucleotides: TGCGCCAGCAGCTTGGTTAGCGTGAGGAATGAGCAGTTCTTC. The chain uses TRBV5-1 and TRBJ2-1, with a weak D call TRBD2 (5 bases). There are 14 residues in the CDR3. Trimming left V 0 bases short and J 7 bases short, with 11 bases between. CDR1 and CDR2 (germline): SGHRS, YFSETQ. The full variable domain, its missing parts supplied by reference TRBV5-1 and TRBJ2-1, is KAGVTQTPRYLIKTRGQQVTLSCSPISGHRSVSWYQQTPGQGLQFLFEYFSETQRNKGNFPGRFSGRQFSNSRSEMNVSTLELGDSALYLCASSLVSVRNEQFFGPGTRLTVL.

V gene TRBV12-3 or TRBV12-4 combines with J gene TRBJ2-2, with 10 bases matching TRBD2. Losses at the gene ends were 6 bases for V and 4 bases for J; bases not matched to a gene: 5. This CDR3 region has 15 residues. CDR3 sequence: CASSFSGRFTGELFF. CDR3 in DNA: TGTGCCAGCAGCTTTAGCGGGAGGTTCACCGGGGAGCTGTTTTTT.

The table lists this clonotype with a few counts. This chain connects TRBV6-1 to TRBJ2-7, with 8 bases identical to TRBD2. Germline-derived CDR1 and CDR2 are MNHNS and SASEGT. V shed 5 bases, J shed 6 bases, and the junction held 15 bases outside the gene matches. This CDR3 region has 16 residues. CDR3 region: CASSPLLAGTTGEQYF. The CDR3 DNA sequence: TGTGCCAGCAGTCCTCTTTTAGCGGGAACCACGGGCGAGCAGTACTTC.

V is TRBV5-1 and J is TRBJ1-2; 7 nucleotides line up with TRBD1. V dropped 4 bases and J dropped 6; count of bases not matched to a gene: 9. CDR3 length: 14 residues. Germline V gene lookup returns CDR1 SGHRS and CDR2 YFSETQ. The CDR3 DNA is TGCGCCAGCAGCCGGGACGGGCAGGGGGATGGCTACACCTTC. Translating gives CASSRDGQGDGYTF.

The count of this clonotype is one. The CDR3 loop is CASSLYQGAGETQYF. The CDR3 nucleotides read TGTGCCAGCAGCTTGTACCAGGGGGCCGGTGAGACCCAGTACTTC. This chain links TRBV5-5 with TRBJ2-7; 8 bases match TRBD1. The end of the DNA aligns better with TRBJ2-5, so the J call may be wrong. Germline V gives CDR1 SGHKS, CDR2 YYEKEE (reference sequence). The CDR3 is made up of 15 amino acids.